These T cell receptor beta chains were read from a single sample in a study of blood T cells in healthy people across ages. A single record per CDR3 protein comes from TCRdb applying MiXCR to the 5' RACE reads. This table has around 800,000 distinct CDR3 sequences, around 62% appearing once. The source material was blood. These receptors all come from a man aged 25 to 40 in good health. Each CDR3 is given without its conserved first and last residue.

v_call,cdr3_aa
TRBV29-1,SVDPLAGGLNEQF
TRBV11-2,ASSLDHQGPGGYT
TRBV20-1,SASGTPLKETQY
TRBV7-2,ASSPAGGDKYQETQY
TRBV15,ATSKTQSSYNEQF
TRBV7-3,ASSQDRVGANVLT
TRBV27,ASSSYNRGYNEQF
TRBV12-3/TRBV12-4,ASSLLYSNQPQH
TRBV21-1,ASSKEKVQETQY
TRBV15,ATSSGADTQY
TRBV20-1,SASDGGGGSYNEQY
TRBV7-2,ASSTRTGEETQY
TRBV12-3/TRBV12-4,ASTWRGGMETQY
TRBV6-1,ASRNPGRGNQPQH
TRBV7-3,ASSLDHRGWETQY
TRBV4-3,ASSQDGGLATDTQY
TRBV5-1,ASSLFASSSGSETQY
TRBV12-3/TRBV12-4,ASSFEVMSSYNEQF
TRBV3-1,ASSQDWSGHETQY
TRBV25-1,ASRGENSPLH
TRBV11-1,ASSLEASYGQY
TRBV7-3,ASSPGEGQSYNEQF
TRBV27,ASSSPEMSGVNEQY
TRBV7-3,ASSPSLDYEQF
TRBV12-3/TRBV12-4,ASRPAGTEITDTQY
TRBV29-1,SVAGQGGYEQY
TRBV4-2,ASSPNRGVGYGYT
TRBV20-1,SARDLYMVDGNQPQH
TRBV4-3,ASSQESGGETQY
TRBV5-1,ASSSRDTNYEQY
TRBV6-6,ASSYSRGSGYT
TRBV29-1,SVPQYNEQF
TRBV14,ASSQPLAGPETQY